These 15 T cell receptor beta chains share one sample of origin, sequenced in a study of spatial heterogeneity in lung cancer (dated by TCRdb to about 2019). This specimen's time point label, per the study, means: sample taken at primary tumor resection. The library was prepared using 5' RACE. The sequencing machine was a NextSeq 500. TCRdb applied fastp at Q25 and MiXCR to the public reads, then kept only in-frame beta chains. Each CDR3 protein appears once, grouped with its most common genes and DNA. This sample is represented by under 30,000 distinct CDR3 sequences; approximately 4.6% of them were singletons. The ten biggest clones cover around 5.2% of the sample. The sequenced sample was PBMCs, obtained at surgery. These receptors were obtained from a male donor with early-stage non-small cell lung cancer.

This clonotype was counted ten times or more. V is TRBV5-1 and J is TRBJ2-5; D is possibly TRBD2 (7 bases). Trimming cost V 4 bases and J 5 bases, with 18 bases left between them. Germline assignment: CDR1 SGHRS and CDR2 YFSETQ. CDR3 length: 15 amino acids. The CDR3 loop is CASSGGVQGGETQYF. CDR3 nucleotides: TGCGCCAGCAGCGGGGGCGTCCAGGGAGGGGAGACCCAGTACTTC.

There are many counts of this clonotype. This chain links TRBV12-3 or TRBV12-4 with TRBJ1-5, with D perhaps matching TRBD1 (5 bases). The CDR3 is 13 residues long. Deletions cut 6 bases from V and 6 bases from J, with 12 bases between. The CDR3 sequence: CASSPQGGQPQHF. The DNA of the CDR3 is TGTGCCAGCAGCCCCCAGGGCGGTCAGCCCCAGCATTTT.

This clonotype was detected many times. The genes are TRBV12-3 or TRBV12-4 and TRBJ2-7, with D maybe TRBD2 (6 bases). The V gene lost 6 bases and the J gene lost 2 bases, with 17 bases spanning the gap. The CDR3 runs to 15 residues. The CDR3: CASSPRAGLAYEQYF. As DNA, the CDR3 is TGTGCCAGCAGCCCCCGGGCGGGGTTGGCCTACGAGCAGTACTTC.

In its sample, this clonotype was seen many times. This chain links TRBV6-6 with TRBJ1-2; possibly TRBD1 for D (6 bases). The CDR3 covers 12 residues. Deletions cut 6 bases from V and 6 bases from J, with 11 bases between. Germline assignment: CDR1 MNHNY and CDR2 SVGAGI (reference sequence). CDR3 protein: CASRLQGNGYTF. CDR3 sequence (DNA): TGTGCCAGCAGACTACAGGGTAATGGCTACACCTTC.

In this sample, this clonotype turned up many times. This chain connects TRBV29-1 to TRBJ2-1, with 7 bases matching TRBD2. There are 13 residues in the CDR3. V shed 4 bases, J shed 7 bases, and the junction held 7 bases outside the gene matches. The germline V gene encodes CDR1 SQVTM and CDR2 ANQGSEA. The CDR3: CSVGEGVINEQFF. CDR3 bases: TGCAGCGTTGGGGAGGGAGTTATAAATGAGCAGTTCTTC.

This clonotype was seen ten or more times. This chain joins TRBV6-5 and TRBJ2-2; TRBD1 or TRBD2 may be the D gene (5 bases each). Trimming took off 8 bases at V and 4 bases at J, with 14 bases between the two ends. CDR3 length: 14 amino acids. CDR1 and CDR2 (germline): MNHEY, SVGAGI. In DNA, the CDR3 is TGTGCCAGCCACCGGGACCTAATCACCGGGGAGCTGTTTTTT. Translating gives CASHRDLITGELFF.

A word on this clonotype: At one of its ends the junction is not consistent with the germline gene, which may arise from a read error. J is TRBJ2-7 and V is TRBV6-1, with D perhaps given as TRBD1 or TRBD2 (6 bases each). Germline V lookup: CDR1 MNHNS, CDR2 SASEGT. The CDR3 length is 16 residues. The CDR3 spells CASSEKTGAGSHEQYF. The CDR3 coding sequence is TGTGCCAGCAGTGAAAAAACGGGGGCAGGCTCCCACGAGCAGTACTTC.

This clonotype was observed at least ten times. This sequence joins TRBV7-3 and TRBJ2-3; 12 bases map to TRBD2. The CDR3 is made up of 15 amino acids. After removal of 6 bases from V and 5 bases from J, the junction contained 6 bases not matched to a gene. CDR1 SGHTA and CDR2 FQGTGA come from the germline V gene. The CDR3 coding sequence is TGTGCCAGCAGGCCTAGCGGGGGGGCCGTAGATACGCAGTATTTT. Amino acid sequence: CASRPSGGAVDTQYF. Complete variable domain (other parts from reference TRBV7-3 and TRBJ2-3): GAGVSQTPSNKVTEKGKYVELRCDPISGHTALYWYRQSLGQGPEFLIYFQGTGAADDSGLPNDRFFAVRPEGSVSTLKIQRTERGDSAVYLCASRPSGGAVDTQYFGPGTRLTVL.

This clonotype has just a few counts. This chain connects TRBV4-1 to TRBJ1-3; D unresolved. Per the germline V gene, CDR1 is MGHRA and CDR2 is YSYEKL. Deletions cut 0 bases from V and 0 bases from J, with 12 bases between. The CDR3 extends over 17 amino acids. The CDR3 here is CASSQEVGRISGNTIYF. In DNA, the CDR3 is TGCGCCAGCAGCCAAGAAGTCGGCCGAATCTCTGGAAACACCATATATTTT.

This clonotype was detected many times. V usage is TRBV27 and J usage is TRBJ2-2; TRBD2 aligns across 12 bases. Trimming took 4 bases from V and 6 from J; bases not matched to a gene: 9. In germline, CDR1 is MNHEY, CDR2 SMNVEV (reference sequence). This CDR3 spans 17 amino acids. The CDR3 coding sequence is TGTGCCAGCAGTTCCCCTCGACTAGCGGGAGAGCCCGGGGAGCTGTTTTTT. Translation gives CASSSPRLAGEPGELFF.

In this sample, this clonotype turned up many times. This chain uses TRBV28 with TRBJ2-2, with no clear D. V lost 5 bases and J 6 bases, leaving 10 bases between the germline ends. The germline CDR1 and CDR2 sequences are MDHEN and SYDVKM. The CDR3 is made up of 13 amino acids. CDR3 amino acids: CASSPTAPGELFF. The CDR3 DNA reads TGTGCCAGCAGTCCTACAGCCCCCGGGGAGCTGTTTTTT. The full variable domain, rest sourced from reference TRBV28 and TRBJ2-2, is DVKVTQSSRYLVKRTGEKVFLECVQDMDHENMFWYRQDPGLGLRLIYFSYDVKMKEKGDIPEGYSVSREKKERFSLILESASTNQTSMYLCASSPTAPGELFFGEGSRLTVL.

The V and J genes are TRBV30 and TRBJ1-1, with D uncertain. The CDR3 has 11 amino acids. Germline assignment: CDR1 GTSNPN and CDR2 SVGIG (reference sequence). V was trimmed by 0 bases and J by 10 bases, leaving 9 bases between them. In DNA, the CDR3 is TGTGCCTGGAGTGTACAGTTGGGAGCTTTCTTT. Its protein is CAWSVQLGAFF.

This clonotype has a count of ten or more. The chain links TRBV4-1 to TRBJ2-2; D is ambiguous. V dropped 2 bases and J dropped 4 bases, with 14 bases sitting between them. Per the germline V gene, CDR1 is MGHRA and CDR2 is YSYEKL. The CDR3 sequence is 16 residues long. The CDR3 region has the DNA TGCGCCAGCAGCCAATCTGCGGTCCGGAGCACCGGGGAGCTGTTTTTT. Translation gives CASSQSAVRSTGELFF.

In this sample, this clonotype turned up many times. This sequence joins TRBV14 and TRBJ2-6, with D unresolved. Trimming took 5 bases from V and 2 from J, leaving 7 bases between them. The germline V gene encodes CDR1 SGHDN and CDR2 FVKESK. The CDR3 has 14 amino acids. The CDR3 loop reads CASSDGTGANVLTF. DNA of the CDR3: TGTGCCAGCAGCGACGGAACTGGGGCCAACGTCCTGACTTTC. Filled out from reference TRBV14 and TRBJ2-6, the complete variable domain reads EAGVTQFPSHSVIEKGQTVTLRCDPISGHDNLYWYRRVMGKEIKFLLHFVKESKQDESGMPNNRFLAERTGGTYSTLKVQPAELEDSGVYFCASSDGTGANVLTFGAGSRLTVL.

This clonotype was seen ten or more times. The chain uses TRBV6-2 or TRBV6-3 and TRBJ2-2; 10 bases align to TRBD1. The germline gives CDR1 MNHEY, CDR2 SVGEGT. Germline trimming cut 6 bases from V and 1 base from J; bases unmatched to any gene: 11. The CDR3 consists of 18 residues. CDR3 bases: TGTGCCAGCAGACTGACAGGGGGCAGTTCGTTGAACACCGGGGAGCTGTTTTTT. Residues: CASRLTGGSSLNTGELFF.